This T cell receptor beta chain was captured in a study of vaccination and CD4 T cells after COVID-19. CD4+ T cells that had been cultured provided DNA sequenced with the Oncomine TCR Beta short-read assay. Cultured CD4+ T cells were the source of extracted genomic DNA. TCRdb recomputed calls from the PCR reads with MiXCR, one row per CDR3 protein. The sample lists roughly 15,000 distinct CDR3 sequences, around two fifths occurring once. As concerns this clonotype: Its antigen is still unknown.

V was clipped by 4 bases and J by 12 bases; unmatched bases: 10. Germline CDR1 and CDR2: MNHEY and SVGAGI. CDR3 size: 13 residues. Treatment denoted: roughly ten-day PBMC culture with coronavirus spike peptide pools or control peptides (ViraFEST assay). This TCR was recovered from a human donor who had recovered from COVID-19. The chain recombines TRBV6-5 with TRBJ1-1, with 8 bases matching TRBD1. The source material was CD4+ T cells from blood, cultured in vitro. The CDR3 nucleotides read TGTGCCAGCAGTTCCACGCTAAACAGGGGGACTTTCTTT. Translation: CASSSTLNRGTFF.